The TCR beta chain under discussion was sequenced for a study of blood T cell repertoires in COVID-19. Study background: Some COVID-19 samples were acute and others convalescent; all came from the United States, Italy and Spain. Nucleic acid was either cDNA or gDNA, and it came from T cells, B-cell-depleted T cells, or PBMCs.

Produced via immunoSEQ multiplex PCR; TCRdb's table is partial and in-frame only. The sample consists of fewer than 250,000 clones, approximately 84% of them appearing once. This TCR came from a man aged 35 to 55 with acute or convalescent COVID-19. Material: peripheral blood.

CDR3 in amino acids: CASSPGSNTGELFF. DNA of the CDR3: TGTGCCAGCAGTCCGGGATCCAACACCGGGGAGCTGTTTTTT. The chain carries TRBV6-5 and TRBJ2-2, with a possible D match to TRBD2 (5 bases). CDR1 MNHEY and CDR2 SVGAGI come from the germline V gene. Deletions cut 5 bases from V and 2 bases from J, with 9 bases between. This CDR3 has 14 residues.